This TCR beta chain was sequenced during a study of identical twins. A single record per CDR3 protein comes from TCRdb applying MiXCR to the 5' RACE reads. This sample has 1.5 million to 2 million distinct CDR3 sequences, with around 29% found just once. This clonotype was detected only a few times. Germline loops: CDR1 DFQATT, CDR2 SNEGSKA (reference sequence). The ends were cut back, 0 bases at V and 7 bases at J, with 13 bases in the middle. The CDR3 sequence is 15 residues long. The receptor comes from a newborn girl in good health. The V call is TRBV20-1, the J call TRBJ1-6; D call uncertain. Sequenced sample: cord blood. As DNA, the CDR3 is TGCAGTGCTAGAGATCCGGCAGGTCCAAATTCACCCCTCCACTTT. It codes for CSARDPAGPNSPLHF.